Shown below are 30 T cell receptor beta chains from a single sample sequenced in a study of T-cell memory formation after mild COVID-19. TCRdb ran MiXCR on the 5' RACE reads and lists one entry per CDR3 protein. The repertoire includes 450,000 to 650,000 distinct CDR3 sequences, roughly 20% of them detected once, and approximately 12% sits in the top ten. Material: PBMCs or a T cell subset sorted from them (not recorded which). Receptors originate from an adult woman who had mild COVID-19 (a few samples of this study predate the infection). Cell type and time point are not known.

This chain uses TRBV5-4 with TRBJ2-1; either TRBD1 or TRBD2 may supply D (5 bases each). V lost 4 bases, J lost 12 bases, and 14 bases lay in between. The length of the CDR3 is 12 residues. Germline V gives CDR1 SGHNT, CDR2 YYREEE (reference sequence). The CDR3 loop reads CASSLPGLRQFF. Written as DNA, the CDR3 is TGTGCCAGCAGCCTCCCGGGGCTCAGGCAGTTCTTC.

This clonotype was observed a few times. CDR3 residues: CSALWGRGNTEAFF. The DNA of the CDR3 is TGCAGCGCGCTGTGGGGGAGAGGGAACACTGAAGCTTTCTTT. This chain joins TRBV29-1 and TRBJ1-1; maybe TRBD1 (5 bases). The CDR3 is 14 residues long. V was cut by 7 bases and J by 1 base, with 16 bases left in between. The germline V gene has CDR1 SQVTM and CDR2 ANQGSEA.

CDR3 bases: TGTGCCAGCAGTTACTCGGGCGCGCTGGGCAAAAACATTCAGTACTTC. It translates to CASSYSGALGKNIQYF. The chain is built from TRBV6-5 and TRBJ2-4; D gene ambiguous. Trimming removed 0 bases from V and 3 bases from J, with 12 bases in between. The CDR3 covers 16 residues. The V gene's germline CDR1 is MNHEY and CDR2 SVGAGI.

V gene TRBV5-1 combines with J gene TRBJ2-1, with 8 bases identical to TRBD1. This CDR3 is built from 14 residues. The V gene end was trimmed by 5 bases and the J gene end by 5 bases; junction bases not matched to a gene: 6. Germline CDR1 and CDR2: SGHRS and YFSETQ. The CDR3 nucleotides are TGCGCCAGCAGAGCGCCGGGACAGGACAATGAGCAGTTCTTC. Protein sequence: CASRAPGQDNEQFF.

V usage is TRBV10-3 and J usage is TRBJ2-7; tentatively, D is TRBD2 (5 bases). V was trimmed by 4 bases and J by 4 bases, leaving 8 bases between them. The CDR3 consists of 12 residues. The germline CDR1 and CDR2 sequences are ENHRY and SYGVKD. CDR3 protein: CAISVGGYEQYF. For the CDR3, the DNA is TGTGCCATCAGTGTTGGCGGGTACGAGCAGTACTTC.

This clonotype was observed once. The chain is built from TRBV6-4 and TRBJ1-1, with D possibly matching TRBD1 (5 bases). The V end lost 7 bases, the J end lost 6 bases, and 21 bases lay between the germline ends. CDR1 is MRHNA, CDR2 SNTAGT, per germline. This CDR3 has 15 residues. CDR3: CASKAQEEGAAEAFF. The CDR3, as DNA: TGTGCCAGCAAAGCACAGGAGGAAGGGGCCGCTGAAGCTTTCTTT.

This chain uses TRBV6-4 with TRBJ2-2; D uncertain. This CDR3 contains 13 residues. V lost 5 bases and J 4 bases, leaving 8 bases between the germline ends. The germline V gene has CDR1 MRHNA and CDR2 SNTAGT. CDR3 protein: CASSPLFTGELFF. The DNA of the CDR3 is TGTGCCAGCAGTCCCCTGTTCACCGGGGAGCTGTTTTTT.

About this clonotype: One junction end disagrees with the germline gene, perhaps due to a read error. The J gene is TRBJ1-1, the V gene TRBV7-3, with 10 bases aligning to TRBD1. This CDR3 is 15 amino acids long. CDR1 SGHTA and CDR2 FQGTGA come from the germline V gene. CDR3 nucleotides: TGTGCCAGCAGCCTAACAGGACAGGGGGTCACTGAAGCTTTCTTT. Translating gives CASSLTGQGVTEAFF. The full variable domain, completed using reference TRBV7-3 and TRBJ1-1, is GAGVSQTPSNKVTEKGKYVELRCDPISGHTALYWYRQSLGQGPEFLIYFQGTGAADDSGLPNDRFFAVRPEGSVSTLKIQRTERGDSAVYLCASSLTGQGVTEAFFGQGTRLTVV.

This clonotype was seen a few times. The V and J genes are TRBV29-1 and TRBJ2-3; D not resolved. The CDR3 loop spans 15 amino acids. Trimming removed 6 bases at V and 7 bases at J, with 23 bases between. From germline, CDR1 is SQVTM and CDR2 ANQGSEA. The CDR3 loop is CSVVWWRSSTNTQYF. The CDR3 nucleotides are TGCAGCGTCGTGTGGTGGCGGAGTTCAACAAATACGCAGTATTTT.

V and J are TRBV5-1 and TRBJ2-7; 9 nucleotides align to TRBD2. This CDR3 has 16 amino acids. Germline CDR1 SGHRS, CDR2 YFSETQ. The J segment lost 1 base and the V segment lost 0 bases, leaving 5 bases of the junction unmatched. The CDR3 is CASSLEVAGASYEQYF. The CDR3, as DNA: TGCGCCAGCAGCTTGGAGGTAGCGGGGGCTTCCTACGAGCAGTACTTC.

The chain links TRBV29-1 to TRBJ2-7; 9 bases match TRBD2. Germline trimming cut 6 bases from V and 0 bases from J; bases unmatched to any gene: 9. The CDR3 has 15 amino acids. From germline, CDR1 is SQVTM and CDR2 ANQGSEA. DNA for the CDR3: TGCAGCGTACGGGGGACTAGCTCCCACTCCTACGAGCAGTACTTC. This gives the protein CSVRGTSSHSYEQYF.

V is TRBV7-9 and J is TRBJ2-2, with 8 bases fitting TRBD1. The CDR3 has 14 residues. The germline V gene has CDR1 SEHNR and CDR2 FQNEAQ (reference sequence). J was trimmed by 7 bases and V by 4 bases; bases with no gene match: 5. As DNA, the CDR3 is TGTGCCAGCAGCTCGACAGGGGTCGGCGGGGAGCTGTTTTTT. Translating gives CASSSTGVGGELFF.

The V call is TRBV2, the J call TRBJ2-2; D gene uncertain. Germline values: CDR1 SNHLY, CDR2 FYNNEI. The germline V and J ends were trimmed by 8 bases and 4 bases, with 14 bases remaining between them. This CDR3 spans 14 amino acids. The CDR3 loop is CASDLLIGTGELFF. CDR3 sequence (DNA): TGTGCCAGCGACCTGCTAATTGGCACCGGGGAGCTGTTTTTT. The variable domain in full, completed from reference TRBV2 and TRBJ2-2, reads EPEVTQTPSHQVTQMGQEVILRCVPISNHLYFYWYRQILGQKVEFLVSFYNNEISEKSEIFDDQFSVERPDGSNFTLKIRSTKLEDSAMYFCASDLLIGTGELFFGEGSRLTVL.

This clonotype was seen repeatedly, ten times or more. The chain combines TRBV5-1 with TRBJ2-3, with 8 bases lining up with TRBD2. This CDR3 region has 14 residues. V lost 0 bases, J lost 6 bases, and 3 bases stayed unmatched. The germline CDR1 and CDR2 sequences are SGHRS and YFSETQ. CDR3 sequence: CASSLGSGADTQYF. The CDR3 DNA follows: TGCGCCAGCAGCTTGGGTAGCGGGGCCGATACGCAGTATTTT.

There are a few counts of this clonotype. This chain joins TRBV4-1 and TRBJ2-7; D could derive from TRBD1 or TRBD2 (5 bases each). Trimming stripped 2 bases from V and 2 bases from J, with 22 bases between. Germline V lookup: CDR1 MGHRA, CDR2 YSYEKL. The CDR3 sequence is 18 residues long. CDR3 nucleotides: TGCGCCAGCAGCCAATTAATCAAGAGACAGCCGGGGCCCTACGAGCAGTACTTC. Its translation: CASSQLIKRQPGPYEQYF.

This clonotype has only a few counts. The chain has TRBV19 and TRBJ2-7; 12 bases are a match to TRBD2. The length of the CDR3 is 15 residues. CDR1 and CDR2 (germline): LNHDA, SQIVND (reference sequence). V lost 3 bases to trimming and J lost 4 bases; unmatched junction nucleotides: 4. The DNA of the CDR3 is TGTGCCAGTAGTATGACTAGCGGGAGCGGGTACGAGCAGTACTTC. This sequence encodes CASSMTSGSGYEQYF.

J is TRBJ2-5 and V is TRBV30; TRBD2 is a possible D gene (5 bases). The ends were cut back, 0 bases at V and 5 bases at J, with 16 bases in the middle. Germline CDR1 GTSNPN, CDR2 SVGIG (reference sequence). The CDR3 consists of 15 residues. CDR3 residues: CAWSVASLSSETQYF. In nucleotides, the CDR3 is TGTGCCTGGAGTGTAGCTAGCCTGTCTTCCGAGACCCAGTACTTC.

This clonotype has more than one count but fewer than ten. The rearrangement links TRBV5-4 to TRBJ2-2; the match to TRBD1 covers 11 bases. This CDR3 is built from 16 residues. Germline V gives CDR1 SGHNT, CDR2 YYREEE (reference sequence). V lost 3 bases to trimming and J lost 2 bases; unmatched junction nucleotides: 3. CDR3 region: CASSSGQGVNTGELFF. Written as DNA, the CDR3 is TGTGCCAGCAGCTCGGGACAGGGGGTAAACACCGGGGAGCTGTTTTTT.

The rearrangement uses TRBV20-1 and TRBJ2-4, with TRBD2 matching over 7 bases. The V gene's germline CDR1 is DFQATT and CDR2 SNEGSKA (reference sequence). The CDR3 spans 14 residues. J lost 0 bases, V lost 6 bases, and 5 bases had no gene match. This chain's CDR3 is CSATAGVAKNIQYF. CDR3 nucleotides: TGCAGTGCCACCGCGGGGGTAGCCAAAAACATTCAGTACTTC.

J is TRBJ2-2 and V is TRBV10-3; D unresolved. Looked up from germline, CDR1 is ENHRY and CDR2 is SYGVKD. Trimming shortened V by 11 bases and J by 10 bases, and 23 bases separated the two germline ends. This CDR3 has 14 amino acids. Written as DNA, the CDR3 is TGTGCCTCGCATATTGGTCTCACCCCCACGGAGCTGTTTTTT. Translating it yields CASHIGLTPTELFF.

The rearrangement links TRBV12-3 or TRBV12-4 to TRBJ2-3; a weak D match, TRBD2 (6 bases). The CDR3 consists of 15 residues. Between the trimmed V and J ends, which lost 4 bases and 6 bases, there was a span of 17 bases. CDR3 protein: CASSSPGGLSDTQYF. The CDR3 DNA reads TGTGCCAGCAGTTCCCCCGGGGGTTTAAGCGATACGCAGTATTTT.

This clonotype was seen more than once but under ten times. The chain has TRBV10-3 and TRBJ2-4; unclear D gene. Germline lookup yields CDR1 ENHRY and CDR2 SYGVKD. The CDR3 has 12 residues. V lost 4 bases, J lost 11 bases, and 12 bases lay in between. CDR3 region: CAISGPETVQYF. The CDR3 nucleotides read TGTGCCATCAGTGGCCCTGAAACCGTTCAGTACTTC.

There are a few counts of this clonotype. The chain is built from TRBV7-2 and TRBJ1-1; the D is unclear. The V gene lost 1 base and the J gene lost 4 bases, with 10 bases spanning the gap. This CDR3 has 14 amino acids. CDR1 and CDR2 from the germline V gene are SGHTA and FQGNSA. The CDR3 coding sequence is TGTGCCAGCAGCTTAGGCAGTATCTCCACTGAAGCTTTCTTT. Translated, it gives CASSLGSISTEAFF.

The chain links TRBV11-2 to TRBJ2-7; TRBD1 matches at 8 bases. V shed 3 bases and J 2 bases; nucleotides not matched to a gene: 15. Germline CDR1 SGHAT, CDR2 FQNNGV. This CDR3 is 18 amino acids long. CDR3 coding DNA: TGTGCCAGCAGCTTGGGGAACCTTTACAGGGGGTTGACCTACGAGCAGTACTTC. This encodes CASSLGNLYRGLTYEQYF.

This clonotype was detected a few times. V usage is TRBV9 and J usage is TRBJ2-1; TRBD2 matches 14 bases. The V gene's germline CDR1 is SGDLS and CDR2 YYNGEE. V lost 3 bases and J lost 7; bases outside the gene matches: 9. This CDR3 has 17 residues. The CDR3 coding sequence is TGTGCCAGCAGCGGGACTAGCGGGGGGCGCAGGTGGAATGAGCAGTTCTTC. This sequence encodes CASSGTSGGRRWNEQFF.

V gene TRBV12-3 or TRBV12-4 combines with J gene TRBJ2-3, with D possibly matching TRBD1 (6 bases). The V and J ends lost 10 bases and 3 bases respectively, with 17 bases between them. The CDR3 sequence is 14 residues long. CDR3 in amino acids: CAITRGRRTDTQYF. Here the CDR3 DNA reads TGTGCCATTACGAGGGGGAGAAGGACAGATACGCAGTATTTT.

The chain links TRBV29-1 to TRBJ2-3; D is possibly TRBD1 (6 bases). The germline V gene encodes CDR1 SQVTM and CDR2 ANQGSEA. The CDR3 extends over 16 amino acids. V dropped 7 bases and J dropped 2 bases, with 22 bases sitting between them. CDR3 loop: CSAMTGPNSHTDTQYF. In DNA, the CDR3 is TGCAGCGCGATGACAGGTCCGAATTCCCACACAGATACGCAGTATTTT.

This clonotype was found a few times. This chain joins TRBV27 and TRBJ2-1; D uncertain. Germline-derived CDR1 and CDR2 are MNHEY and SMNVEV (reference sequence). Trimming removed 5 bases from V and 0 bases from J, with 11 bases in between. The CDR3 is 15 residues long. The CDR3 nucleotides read TGTGCCAGCAGTCCCGCCCTTGCCTCCTACAATGAGCAGTTCTTC. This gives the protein CASSPALASYNEQFF.

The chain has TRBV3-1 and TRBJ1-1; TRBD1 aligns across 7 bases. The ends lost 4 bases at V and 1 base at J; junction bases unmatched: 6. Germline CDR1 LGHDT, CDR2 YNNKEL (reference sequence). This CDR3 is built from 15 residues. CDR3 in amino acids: CASSRPHRGNTEAFF. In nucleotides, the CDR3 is TGTGCCAGCAGCCGCCCTCACAGGGGGAACACTGAAGCTTTCTTT. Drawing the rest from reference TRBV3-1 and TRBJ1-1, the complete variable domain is DTAVSQTPKYLVTQMGNDKSIKCEQNLGHDTMYWYKQDSKKFLKIMFSYNNKELIINETVPNRFSPKSPDKAHLNLHINSLELGDSAVYFCASSRPHRGNTEAFFGQGTRLTVV.

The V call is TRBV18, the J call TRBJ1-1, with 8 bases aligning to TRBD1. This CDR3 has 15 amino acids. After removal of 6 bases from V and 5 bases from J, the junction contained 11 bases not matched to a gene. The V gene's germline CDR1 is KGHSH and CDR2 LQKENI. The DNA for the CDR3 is TGTGCCAGCTCCGGACAGGGAGGAGAGTGGACTGAAGCTTTCTTT. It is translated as CASSGQGGEWTEAFF.